The sample holds a few counts of the clone carrying this TCR beta chain. The antigen is not known. Sample treatment: oral pan-JAK inhibitor, 5-10 mg twice daily. RNA, once extracted, was reverse transcribed into cDNA for use as the sequencing template. The method was immunoSEQ multiplex PCR; TCRdb's version includes in-frame clones alone and lacks a portion of them. The data contain over 95,000 clones, 50% to 65% of them singletons. The data originate from a study of CD8+ T cells in alopecia areata. Overall study: Treated patients were given oral tofacitinib, which was dosed at 5 to 10 mg twice daily.

Study-wide points: Scalp lesions, especially in alopecia totalis/universalis, had higher clonality than normal scalp.

The sample consisted of CD4+ T cells sorted from blood, taken at week 24, from a patient treated with tofacitinib. This TCR derives from a human donor with alopecia areata.

The CDR3 loop reads CASSKGVFDRASYEQYF. For the CDR3, the DNA is TGTGCCAGCAGCAAAGGGGTTTTCGACAGGGCATCCTACGAGCAGTACTTC. The genes are TRBV7-9 and TRBJ2-7; TRBD1 aligns across 7 bases. The germline V gene encodes CDR1 SEHNR and CDR2 FQNEAQ (reference sequence). The CDR3 has 17 amino acids. The junction had 14 bases not matched to a gene; V was cut back by 5 bases and J by 1 base. The complete variable domain, with remaining parts taken from reference TRBV7-9 and TRBJ2-7, reads DTGVSQNPRHKITKRGQNVTFRCDPISEHNRLYWYRQTLGQGPEFLTYFQNEAQLEKSRLLSDRFSAERPKGSFSTLEIQRTEQGDSAMYLCASSKGVFDRASYEQYFGPGTRLTVT.